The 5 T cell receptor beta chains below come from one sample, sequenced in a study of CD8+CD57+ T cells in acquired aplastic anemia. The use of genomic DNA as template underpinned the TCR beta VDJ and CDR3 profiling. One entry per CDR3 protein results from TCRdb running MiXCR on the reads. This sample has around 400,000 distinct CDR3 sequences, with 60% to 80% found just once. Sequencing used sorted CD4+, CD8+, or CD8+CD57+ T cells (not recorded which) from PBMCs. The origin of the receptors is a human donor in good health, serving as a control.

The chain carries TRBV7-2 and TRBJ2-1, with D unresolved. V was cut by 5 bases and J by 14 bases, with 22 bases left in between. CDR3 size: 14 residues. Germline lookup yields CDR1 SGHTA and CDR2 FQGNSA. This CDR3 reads CASSIGRAQIEEFF. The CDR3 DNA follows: TGTGCCAGCAGCATAGGTCGGGCCCAGATTGAAGAGTTCTTC. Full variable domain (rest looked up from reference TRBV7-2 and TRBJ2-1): GAGVSQSPSNKVTEKGKDVELRCDPISGHTALYWYRQSLGQGLEFLIYFQGNSAPDKSGLPSDRFSAERTGGSVSTLTIQRTQQEDSAVYLCASSIGRAQIEEFFGPGTRLTVL.

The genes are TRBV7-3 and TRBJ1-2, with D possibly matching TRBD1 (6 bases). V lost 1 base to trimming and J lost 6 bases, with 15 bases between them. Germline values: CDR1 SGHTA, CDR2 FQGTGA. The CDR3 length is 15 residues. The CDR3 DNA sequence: TGTGCCAGCAGCTTAAGGACTAGCACAGGGCATGGCTACACCTTC. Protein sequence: CASSLRTSTGHGYTF.

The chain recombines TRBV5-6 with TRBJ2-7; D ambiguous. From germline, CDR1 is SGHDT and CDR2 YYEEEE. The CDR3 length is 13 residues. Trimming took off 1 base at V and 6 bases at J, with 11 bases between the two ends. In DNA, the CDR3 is TGTGCCAGCAGCTTGTCTTCGGATCCCGAGCAGTACTTC. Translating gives CASSLSSDPEQYF.

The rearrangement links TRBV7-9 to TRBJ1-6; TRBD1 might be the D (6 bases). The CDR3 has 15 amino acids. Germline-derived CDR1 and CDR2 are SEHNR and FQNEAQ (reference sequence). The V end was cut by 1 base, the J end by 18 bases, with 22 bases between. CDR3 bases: TGTGCCAGCAGCTTAGGGACAGCCAACTATGGCTACACCCACTTT. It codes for CASSLGTANYGYTHF.

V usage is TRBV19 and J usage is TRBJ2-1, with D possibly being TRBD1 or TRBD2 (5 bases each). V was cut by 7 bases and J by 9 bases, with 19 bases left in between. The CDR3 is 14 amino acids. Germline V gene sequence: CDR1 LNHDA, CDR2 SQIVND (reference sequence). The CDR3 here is CASTKWGKNTEQFF. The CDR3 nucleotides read TGTGCCAGTACCAAATGGGGGAAGAACACTGAGCAGTTCTTC.